The entry below gives a single T cell receptor beta chain sequence along with its context. This CDR3 spans 18 amino acids. Germline CDR1 is SGHNT and CDR2 is YENEEA. Between the trimmed V and J ends, which lost 0 bases and 2 bases, there was a span of 16 bases. This record comes from a study of cytomegalovirus exposure and HLA in healthy donors. The PCR was carried out with 60 Vbeta primers and 13 Jbeta primers. Using immunoSEQ multiplex PCR, the repertoire was profiled, and TCRdb retains in-frame clones only, with some absent. Of 140,000 or so clones detected, roughly 80% appear once; the ten largest clones hold around 4.4%.

Sequenced input: PBMCs. This receptor was identified in a man in his forties in good health and CMV-seronegative. The chain is built from TRBV11-3 and TRBJ2-2; D gene uncertain. The CDR3 is CASSLDLLDSSNTGELFF. CDR3 bases: TGTGCCAGCAGCTTAGATCTTCTAGACTCGTCCAACACCGGGGAGCTGTTTTTT.